Described below is a single TCR beta chain sequence and its context. Its matching antigen is unknown. This entry comes from a study of metastatic and nonmetastatic thyroid tumors. Study information: Repertoires from blood and tumor or nodule tissue of malignant and benign thyroid patients were compared.

Patients underwent thyroid surgery, and none had received any treatment before it. In the original processing: CDR3 differences across clinicopathological groups were used to build a distant-metastasis classifier for papillary thyroid cancer. TCRdb re-processed the PCR reads through MiXCR. These V and J calls rely on TCRdb rather than the paper's analysis. The table includes tens of thousands of clones, under 15% detected once. V was cut by 4 bases and J by 6 bases, with 14 bases left in between. The CDR3 is 14 amino acids. Germline V gene sequence: CDR1 SGHNT, CDR2 YYREEE (reference sequence). Study results and limitations: As reported, TCR beta diversity in blood and tumor was significantly higher in malignant thyroid tumors than in benign nodules.

This chain uses TRBV5-4 with TRBJ1-5; perhaps TRBD1 as D (5 bases). This clonotype was obtained from a female donor with papillary thyroid cancer or a benign thyroid nodule (not recorded which). Some clones in this sample may be carry-over from other donors' samples. Sequenced input: blood. CDR3 DNA sequence: TGTGCCAGCAGCGTGGGAGGGGTTAGTCAGCCCCAGCATTTT. Translating gives CASSVGGVSQPQHF.